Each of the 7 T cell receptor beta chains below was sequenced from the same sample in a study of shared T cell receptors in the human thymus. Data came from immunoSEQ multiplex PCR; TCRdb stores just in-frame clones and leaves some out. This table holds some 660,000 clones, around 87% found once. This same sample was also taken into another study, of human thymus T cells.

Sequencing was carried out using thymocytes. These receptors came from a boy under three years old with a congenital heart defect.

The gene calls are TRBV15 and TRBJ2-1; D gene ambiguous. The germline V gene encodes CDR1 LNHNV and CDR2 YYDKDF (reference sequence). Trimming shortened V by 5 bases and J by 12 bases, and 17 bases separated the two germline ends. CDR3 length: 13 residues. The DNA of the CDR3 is TGTGCCACCAGCCCCCGTAGAGCCCCTCGGCAGTTCTTC. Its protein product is CATSPRRAPRQFF.

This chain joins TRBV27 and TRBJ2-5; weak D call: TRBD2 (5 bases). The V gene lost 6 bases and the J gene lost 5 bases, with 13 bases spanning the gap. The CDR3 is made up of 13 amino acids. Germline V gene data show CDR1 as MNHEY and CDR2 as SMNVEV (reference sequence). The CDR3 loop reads CASSRTWRETQYF. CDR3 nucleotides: TGTGCCAGCAGCCGTACCTGGAGGGAGACCCAGTACTTC.

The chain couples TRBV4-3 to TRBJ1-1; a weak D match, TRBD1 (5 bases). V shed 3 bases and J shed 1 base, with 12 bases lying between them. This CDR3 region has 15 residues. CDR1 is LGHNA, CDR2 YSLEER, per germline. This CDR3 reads CASSHETDPNTEAFF. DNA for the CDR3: TGCGCCAGCAGCCATGAGACAGACCCGAACACTGAAGCTTTCTTT.

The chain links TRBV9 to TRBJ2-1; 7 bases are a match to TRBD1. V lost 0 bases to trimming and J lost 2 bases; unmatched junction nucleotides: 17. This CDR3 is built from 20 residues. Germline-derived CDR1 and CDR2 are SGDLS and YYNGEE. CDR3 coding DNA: TGTGCCAGCAGCGTAGCCCCTAGACAGGGTCCGGGAAAGACCTACAATGAGCAGTTCTTC. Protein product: CASSVAPRQGPGKTYNEQFF.

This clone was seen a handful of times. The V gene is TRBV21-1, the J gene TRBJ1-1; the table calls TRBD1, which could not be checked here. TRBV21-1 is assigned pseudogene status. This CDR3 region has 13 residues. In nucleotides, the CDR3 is TGTGCCAGGGATTACAGGGGCGGCACTGAAGCTTTCTTT. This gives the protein CARDYRGGTEAFF.

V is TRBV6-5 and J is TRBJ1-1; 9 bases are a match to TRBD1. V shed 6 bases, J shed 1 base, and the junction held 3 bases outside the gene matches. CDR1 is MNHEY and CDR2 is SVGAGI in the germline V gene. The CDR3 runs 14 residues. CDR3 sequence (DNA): TGTGCCAGCAGAGGGGACAGGGAGAACACTGAAGCTTTCTTT. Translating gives CASRGDRENTEAFF.

The CDR3 loop is CASSPTGTILTRASYEQYF. Here the CDR3 DNA reads TGTGCCAGCAGCCCTACGGGGACTATCCTCACCCGGGCCTCCTACGAGCAGTACTTC. V usage is TRBV7-8 and J usage is TRBJ2-7; 7 bases are a match to TRBD2. CDR3 length: 19 residues. Per the germline V gene, CDR1 is SGHVS and CDR2 is FQNEAQ. Unmatched junction bases numbered 19, after V lost 5 bases and J lost 0 bases.